The sequence of this T cell receptor beta chain was determined in a study of CD8 T cells in Susac syndrome. V lost 5 bases and J 2 bases, leaving 7 bases between the germline ends. Germline V gene lookup returns CDR1 MNHEY and CDR2 SMNVEV (reference sequence). The CDR3 has 14 amino acids. Random hexamers primed reverse transcription of roughly 0.5 to 1 ug RNA. TCR beta CDR3 was amplified by immunoSEQ covering 54 Vbeta and 13 Jbeta. TCRdb used MiXCR to reprocess the immunoSEQ multiplex PCR reads, holding one entry per CDR3 protein. The sample lists about 120,000 distinct CDR3 sequences, nearly 95% seen once, with roughly 0.15% in the top ten.

The gene calls are TRBV27 and TRBJ2-6; D unresolved. This TCR was sampled from a human donor in good health. Sequenced: CD4+ T cells from PBMCs. In nucleotides, the CDR3 is TGTGCCAGCAGTCTCTCACCTGGGGCCAACGTCCTGACTTTC. Translation: CASSLSPGANVLTF.